These 5 T cell receptor beta chains originate from one sample sequenced in a study of shared clonotypes between healthy human individuals (dated by TCRdb to 2019 to 2021). To prepare the library, the immunoSEQ multiplex PCR assay was applied. TCRdb limited this immuneACCESS table to in-frame rearrangements with V and J called. A share of clones is missing; checked studies link under half to unresolved V genes, and the rest is unexplained. Recorded for this sample are about a million clones; approximately 80% of them occurred a single time. The ten most abundant clones make up approximately 1.5% of the sample. Material for sequencing was memory CD4+ T cells sorted from blood. This specimen's cell subset or site label, per the study, means: CD45RA-negative fraction. These receptors were collected from a man between 18 and 29 years old in good health.

CDR3 sequence (DNA): TGTGCTAGTGGTTTGCCCCGAGGAAGGGGTCCTGGAAACACCATATATTTT. This sequence encodes CASGLPRGRGPGNTIYF. This rearrangement joins TRBV12-5 to TRBJ1-3, with D possibly TRBD1 on 5 matching bases. V was shortened by 2 bases and J by 2 bases, with 16 bases between the two germline ends. CDR1 LGHNT and CDR2 FRNRAP come from the germline V gene. This CDR3 comprises 17 residues.

The V and J genes are TRBV28 and TRBJ2-7; D unclear. The CDR3 runs 15 residues. Trimming removed 5 bases at V and 0 bases at J, with 14 bases between. CDR1 is MDHEN, CDR2 SYDVKM, per germline. The CDR3 sequence: CASSPTYLGSYEQYF. For the CDR3, the DNA is TGTGCCAGCAGTCCAACATATCTAGGCTCCTACGAGCAGTACTTC.

A remark on this clone: It may be a read error: a sequence one base away is much more abundant. The sample holds other DNA sequences that translate to the same CDR3. The chain combines TRBV7-8 with TRBJ1-5; D call uncertain. V gave up 4 bases and J gave up 5 bases, with 6 bases separating them. CDR1 is SGHVS and CDR2 is FQNEAQ in the germline V gene. The CDR3 has 12 residues. For the CDR3, the DNA is TGTGCCAGCAGCTCTGGGGATCAGCCCCAGCATTTT. Amino acid sequence: CASSSGDQPQHF.

The rearrangement links TRBV19 to TRBJ1-2; TRBD1 agrees at 8 bases. The CDR3 totals 13 residues. With V trimmed by 5 bases and J by 4 bases, 3 bases remained unmatched. Germline V gene lookup returns CDR1 LNHDA and CDR2 SQIVND (reference sequence). For the CDR3, the DNA is TGTGCCAGTAGTTCAGGGGGCCCCTATGGCTACACCTTC. Its translation is CASSSGGPYGYTF. The whole variable domain, filled in from reference TRBV19 and TRBJ1-2, reads DGGITQSPKYLFRKEGQNVTLSCEQNLNHDAMYWYRQDPGQGLRLIYYSQIVNDFQKGDIAEGYSVSREKKESFPLTVTSAQKNPTAFYLCASSSGGPYGYTFGSGTRLTVV.

The genes are TRBV9 and TRBJ1-4; 10 bases are shared with TRBD1. Germline assignment: CDR1 SGDLS and CDR2 YYNGEE. The CDR3 runs 15 residues. V lost 4 bases and J lost 8; bases outside the gene matches: 8. Written as DNA, the CDR3 is TGTGCCAGCAGCACCCAGGACAGGGGGACGGAAAAACTGTTTTTT. Its protein product is CASSTQDRGTEKLFF.